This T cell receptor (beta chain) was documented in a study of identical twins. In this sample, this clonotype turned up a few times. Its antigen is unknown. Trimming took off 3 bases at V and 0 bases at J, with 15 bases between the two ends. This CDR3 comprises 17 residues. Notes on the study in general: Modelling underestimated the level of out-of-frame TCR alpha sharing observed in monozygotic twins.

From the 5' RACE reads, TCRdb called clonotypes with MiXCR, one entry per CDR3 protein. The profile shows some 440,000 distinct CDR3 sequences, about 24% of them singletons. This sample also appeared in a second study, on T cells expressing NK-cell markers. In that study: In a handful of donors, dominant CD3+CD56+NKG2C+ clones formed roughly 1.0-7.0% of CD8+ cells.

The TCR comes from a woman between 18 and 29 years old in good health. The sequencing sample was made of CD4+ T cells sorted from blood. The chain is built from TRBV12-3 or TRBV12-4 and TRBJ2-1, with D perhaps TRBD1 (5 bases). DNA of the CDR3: TGTGCCAGCAGTTTCGTAGTGGGGCTGCCCTCCTACAATGAGCAGTTCTTC. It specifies CASSFVVGLPSYNEQFF.